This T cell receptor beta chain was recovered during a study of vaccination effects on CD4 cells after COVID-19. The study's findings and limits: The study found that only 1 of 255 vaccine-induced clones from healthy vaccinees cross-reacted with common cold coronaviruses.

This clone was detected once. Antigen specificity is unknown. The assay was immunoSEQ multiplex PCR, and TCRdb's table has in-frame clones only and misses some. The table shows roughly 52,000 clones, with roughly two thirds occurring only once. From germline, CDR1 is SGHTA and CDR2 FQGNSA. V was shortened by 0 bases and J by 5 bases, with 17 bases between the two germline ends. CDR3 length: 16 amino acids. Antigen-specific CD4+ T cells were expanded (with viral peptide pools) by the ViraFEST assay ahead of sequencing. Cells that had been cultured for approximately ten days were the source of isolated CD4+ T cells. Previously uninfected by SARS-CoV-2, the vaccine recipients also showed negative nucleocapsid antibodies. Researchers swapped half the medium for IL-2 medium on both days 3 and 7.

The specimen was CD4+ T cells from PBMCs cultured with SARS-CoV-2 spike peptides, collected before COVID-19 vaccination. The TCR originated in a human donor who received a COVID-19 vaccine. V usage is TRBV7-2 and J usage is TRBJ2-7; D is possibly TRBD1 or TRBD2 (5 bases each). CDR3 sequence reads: CASSLAGTRGVHEQYF. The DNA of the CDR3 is TGTGCCAGCAGCTTAGCCGGGACCCGAGGGGTCCACGAGCAGTACTTC.